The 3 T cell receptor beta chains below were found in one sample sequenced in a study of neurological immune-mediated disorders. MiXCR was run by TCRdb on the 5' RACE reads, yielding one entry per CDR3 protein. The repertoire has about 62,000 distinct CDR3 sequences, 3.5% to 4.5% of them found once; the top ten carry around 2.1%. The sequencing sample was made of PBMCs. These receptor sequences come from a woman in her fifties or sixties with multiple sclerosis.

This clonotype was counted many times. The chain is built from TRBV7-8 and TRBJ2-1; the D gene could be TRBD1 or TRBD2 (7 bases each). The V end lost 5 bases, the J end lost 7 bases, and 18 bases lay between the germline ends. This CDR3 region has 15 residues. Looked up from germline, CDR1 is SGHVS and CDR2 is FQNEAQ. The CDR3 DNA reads TGTGCCAGCAGCCCCTTGGCAGGGGGGGCGAATGAGCAGTTCTTC. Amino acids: CASSPLAGGANEQFF.

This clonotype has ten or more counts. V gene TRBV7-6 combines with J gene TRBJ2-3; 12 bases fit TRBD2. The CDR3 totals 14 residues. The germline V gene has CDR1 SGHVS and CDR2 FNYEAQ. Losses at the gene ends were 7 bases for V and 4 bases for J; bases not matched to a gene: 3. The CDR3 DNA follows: TGTGCCAGCAACCGACTAGCGGGAGCAGATACGCAGTATTTT. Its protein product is CASNRLAGADTQYF.

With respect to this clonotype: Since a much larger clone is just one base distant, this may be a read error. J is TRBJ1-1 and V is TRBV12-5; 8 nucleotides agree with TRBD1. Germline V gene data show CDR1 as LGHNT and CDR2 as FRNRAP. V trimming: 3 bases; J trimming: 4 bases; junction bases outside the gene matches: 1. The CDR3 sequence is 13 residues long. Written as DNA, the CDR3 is TGTGCTAGTGGTTTCGGACAGGGCACTGAAGCTTTCTTT. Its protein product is CASGFGQGTEAFF.